Sequencing of this T cell receptor beta chain was carried out in a study of shared clonotypes between healthy human individuals. Study summary: Aged between 18 and 49, the donors were a couple of women and a few men.

The CDR3 has 12 residues. CDR1 and CDR2 from the germline V gene are SGHNT and YYREEE (reference sequence). The V end lost 2 bases, the J end lost 4 bases, and 6 bases lay between the germline ends. Assay runs were performed at deep level. The data were produced by immunoSEQ multiplex PCR, yet TCRdb's version contains in-frame clones alone and is incomplete. The sample lists approximately 500,000 clones; around 73% were seen once. The TCR was taken from a woman in her forties in good health. Some clones in this sample may be carry-over from other donors' samples. Sequencing was performed on PBMCs. The chain carries TRBV5-4 and TRBJ1-1; D unclear. Here the CDR3 reads CASSFGPTEAFF. Written as DNA, the CDR3 is TGTGCCAGCAGCTTCGGGCCCACTGAAGCTTTCTTT.